The TCR beta chain under discussion was sequenced for a study of cytomegalovirus exposure and HLA in healthy donors. In the case of this clone: What it binds is unknown.

Among the donors, all were healthy bone marrow donors. Primers included in the PCR were 60 Vbeta and 13 Jbeta primers. In the authors' workflow: Approximately 86 million unique TCR beta chains, 9 million to 11 million shared, were counted in a later analysis. Some clones are missing from TCRdb's copy, which holds only in-frame ones; the method was immunoSEQ multiplex PCR. V and J calls and clone size are as listed in that table; D and trimming were resolved from the DNA. The sample lists 150,000 to 200,000 clones, approximately 80% occurring once. General study points: Researchers reported in a later analysis that a missense DCLRE1C variant was tied to TCR beta V- and J-gene trimming. Highly shared sequence variants in one cluster were likely a sequencing artifact.

Germline V gives CDR1 GTSNPN, CDR2 SVGIG (reference sequence). The CDR3 has 13 residues. V gave up 0 bases and J gave up 6 bases, with 10 bases separating them. This rearrangement joins TRBV30 to TRBJ2-3; D gene unclear. This sequence was found in a woman in her forties in good health and CMV-seropositive. Sequencing was carried out using PBMCs. CDR3 DNA sequence: TGTGCCTGGAGTGTACAAACAGCCGATACGCAGTATTTT. It encodes CAWSVQTADTQYF. Using reference TRBV30 and TRBJ2-3 for the parts outside the CDR3, the full variable domain is SQTIHQWPATLVQPVGSPLSLECTVEGTSNPNLYWYRQAAGRGLQLLFYSVGIGQISSEVPQNLSASRPQDRQFILSSKKLLLSDSGFYLCAWSVQTADTQYFGPGTRLTVL.